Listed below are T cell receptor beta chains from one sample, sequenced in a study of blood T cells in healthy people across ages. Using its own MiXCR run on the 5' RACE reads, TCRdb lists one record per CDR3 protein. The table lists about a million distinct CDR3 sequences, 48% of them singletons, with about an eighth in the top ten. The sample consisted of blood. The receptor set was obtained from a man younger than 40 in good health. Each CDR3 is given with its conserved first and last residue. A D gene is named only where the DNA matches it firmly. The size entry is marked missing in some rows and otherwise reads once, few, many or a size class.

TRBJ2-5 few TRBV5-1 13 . TGCGCCAGCAGCTTGCCTAGCCAAGAGACCCAGTACTTC CASSLPSQETQYF
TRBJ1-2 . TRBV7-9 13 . TGTGCCAGCAGCCCGACAGGCCCAGGTGGCTACACCTTC CASSPTGPGGYTF
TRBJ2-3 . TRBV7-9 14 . TGTGCCAGCAGCTCCCCCAGGCCCAGGAATACGCAGTATTTT CASSSPRPRNTQYF
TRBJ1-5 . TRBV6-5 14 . TGTGCCAGCAGTTATTCCAGGGGCGGTCAGCCCCAGCATTTT CASSYSRGGQPQHF
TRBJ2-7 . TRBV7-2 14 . TGTGCCAGCAGCTTAGCGCGGACATCCTACGAGCAGTACTTC CASSLARTSYEQYF
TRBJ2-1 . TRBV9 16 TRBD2 TGTGCCAGCAGCGCCCACCTCGGGGGGGGGCACGATGAGCAGTTCTTC CASSAHLGGGHDEQFF
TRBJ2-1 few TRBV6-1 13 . TGTGCCAGCAGTGAAGCCATCGACAATGAGCAGTTCTTC CASSEAIDNEQFF
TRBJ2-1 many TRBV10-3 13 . TGTGCCATCGGTTTGAGGGGAGAGGATGAGCAGTTCTTC CAIGLRGEDEQFF
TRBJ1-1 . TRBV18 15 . TGTGCCAGCTCACCGCTCACACAGAGGAACACTGAAGCTTTCTTT CASSPLTQRNTEAFF
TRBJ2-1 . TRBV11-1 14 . TGTGCCAGCAGCTTAGTCGCCAGGGCCAATGAGCAGTTCTTC CASSLVARANEQFF
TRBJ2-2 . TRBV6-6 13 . TGTGCCAGCGCCACGGCCGACACCGGGGAGCTGTTTTTT CASATADTGELFF
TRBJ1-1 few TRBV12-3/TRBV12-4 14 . TGTGCCAGCAGTTTAGTCCTAAGGAACACTGAAGCTTTCTTT CASSLVLRNTEAFF
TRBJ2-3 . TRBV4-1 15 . TGCGCCAGCAGCCAAGAGAGGGCCCGCACAGATACGCAGTATTTT CASSQERARTDTQYF
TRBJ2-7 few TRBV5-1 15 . TGCGCCAGCAGCTTGGGTACAGGGTACTCCTACGAGCAGTACTTC CASSLGTGYSYEQYF
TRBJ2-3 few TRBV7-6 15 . TGTGCCCCCGCCCAGGAAAGCAATTACACAGATACGCAGTATTTT CAPAQESNYTDTQYF
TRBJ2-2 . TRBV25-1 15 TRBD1 TGTGCCAGCAGTCCCCCACAGGGGGCCGCCGGGGAGCTGTTTTTT CASSPPQGAAGELFF
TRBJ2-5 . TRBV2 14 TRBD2 TGTGCCAGCCAGACTAGCGGCGAGTGGGAGACCCAGTACTTC CASQTSGEWETQYF
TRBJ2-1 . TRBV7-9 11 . TGTGCCATCCCTGCGAGGCATGAGCAGTTCTTC CAIPARHEQFF
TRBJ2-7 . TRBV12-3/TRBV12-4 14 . TGTGCCAGCAGTTTAGACAGGACTGGCTACGAGCAGTACTTC CASSLDRTGYEQYF
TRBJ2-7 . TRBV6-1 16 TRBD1 TGTGCCAGCAGCTCTAGACAGGGGACCTTTTCCTACGAGCAGTACTTC CASSSRQGTFSYEQYF
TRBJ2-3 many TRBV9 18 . TGTGCCAGCAGCGTGGAGGGGGGGAGACCTTCGGGCACAGATACGCAGTATTTT CASSVEGGRPSGTDTQYF
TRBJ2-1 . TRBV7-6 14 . TGTGCCAGCAGCGTAGAGTCGGACTACAATGAGCAGTTCTTC CASSVESDYNEQFF
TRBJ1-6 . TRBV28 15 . TGTGCCAGCTACCAAGGGGGAACATTAAGTTCACCCCTCCACTTT CASYQGGTLSSPLHF
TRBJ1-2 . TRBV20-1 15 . TGCAGTGCTAGTGATTACAGTCGAAATGTGGGGGGCTACACCTTC CSASDYSRNVGGYTF
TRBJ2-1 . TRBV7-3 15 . TGTGCCAGCAGCTTACGGTACGGAACCTACAATGAGCAGTTCTTC CASSLRYGTYNEQFF
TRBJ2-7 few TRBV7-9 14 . TGTGCCAGCAGCTTACGGTCAGGCGGATACGAGCAGTACTTC CASSLRSGGYEQYF
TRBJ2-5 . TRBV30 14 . TGTGCCTGGAGTGTATGGGGAGGCCAAGAGACCCAGTACTTC CAWSVWGGQETQYF
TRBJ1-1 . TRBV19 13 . TGTGCCAGTACCGGGCAGGGGTACACTGAAGCTTTCTTT CASTGQGYTEAFF
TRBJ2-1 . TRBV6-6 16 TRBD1 TGTGCCATTCAAGTCCCGCCGGGACAGGGAGAAAATGAGCAGTTCTTC CAIQVPPGQGENEQFF
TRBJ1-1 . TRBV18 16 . TGTGCCAGCTCACCACAGCCTTCCCAGATGAACACTGAAGCTTTCTTT CASSPQPSQMNTEAFF
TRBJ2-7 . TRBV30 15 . TGTGCCTGGAGTGCCGATGACAGGTTTACCTACGAGCAGTACTTC CAWSADDRFTYEQYF
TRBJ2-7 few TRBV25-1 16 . TGTGCCAGCAGTGAATACCGCTATGGCAGCTCCTACGAGCAGTACTTC CASSEYRYGSSYEQYF
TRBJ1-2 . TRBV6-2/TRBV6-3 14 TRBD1 TGTGCCAGCAGTTCGTCACAGGGGTGGAATGGCTACACCTTC CASSSSQGWNGYTF
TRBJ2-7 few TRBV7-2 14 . TGTGCCAGCAGCTTAGCGGGAAGTGGCCGCGAGCAGTACTTC CASSLAGSGREQYF
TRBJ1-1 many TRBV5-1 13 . TGTGCCAGCAGCTTAGGGATGAACACTGAAGCTTTCTTT CASSLGMNTEAFF
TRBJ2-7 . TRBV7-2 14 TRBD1 TGTGCCAGCAGCGCAGACAGGGCCAGCTACGAGCAGTACTTC CASSADRASYEQYF
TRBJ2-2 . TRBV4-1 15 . TGCGCCAGCGGGGCAGGGGTCTCGAACACCGGGGAGCTGTTTTTT CASGAGVSNTGELFF
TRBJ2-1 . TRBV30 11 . TGTGCCTGGGGGAGAGACAATGAGCAGTTCTTC CAWGRDNEQFF
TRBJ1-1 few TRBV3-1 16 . TGTGCCAGCAGCCATTACCTGAACGTGGGCGGCACTGAAGCTTTCTTT CASSHYLNVGGTEAFF
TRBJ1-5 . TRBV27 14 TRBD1 TGTGCCAGCAGTGACAGGGTGAAGGCTCAGCCCCAGCATTTT CASSDRVKAQPQHF
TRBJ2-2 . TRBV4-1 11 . TGCGCCAGCAGCTCCCGGACAGTAATGTTTTTT CASSSRTVMFF
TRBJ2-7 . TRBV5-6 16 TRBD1 TGTGCCAGCAGCTTGCCGGCCGCAGGGGGCTCCTACGAGCAGTACTTC CASSLPAAGGSYEQYF
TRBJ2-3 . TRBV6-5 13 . TGTGCCAGCAGTTACGACCCGAGGGATACGCAGTATTTT CASSYDPRDTQYF
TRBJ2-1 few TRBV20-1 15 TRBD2 TGCAGTGCTTCAACGCCGGGACTAGTGGTCGGCGAGCAGTTCTTC CSASTPGLVVGEQFF
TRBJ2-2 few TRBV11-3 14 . TGTGCCAGCAGCTTTTCACAGGGAGGATTGGAGCTGTTTTTT CASSFSQGGLELFF
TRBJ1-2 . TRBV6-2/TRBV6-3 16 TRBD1 TGTGCCAGCAGTTACTCACCGAGACAGGGTCGGAGTGGCTACACCTTC CASSYSPRQGRSGYTF
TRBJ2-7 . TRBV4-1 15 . TGCGCCAGCAGCCGATCCGGGACGGGGGACTTTGAGCAGTACTTC CASSRSGTGDFEQYF
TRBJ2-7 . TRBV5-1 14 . TGCGCCAGCAGCTTGGCCGAGTCTTACTACGAGCAGTACTTC CASSLAESYYEQYF
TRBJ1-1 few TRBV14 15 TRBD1 TGTGCCAGCAGCCCCTGGGACAGGATGAACACTGAAGCTTTCTTT CASSPWDRMNTEAFF
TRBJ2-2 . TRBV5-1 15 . TGCGCCAGCAGCTTGGAGCGGTCGAACACCGGGGAGCTGTTTTTT CASSLERSNTGELFF
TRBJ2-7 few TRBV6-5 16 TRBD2 TGTGCCAGCAGTTACTCGAGGACTAGCGGGGGAAACGAGCAGTACTTC CASSYSRTSGGNEQYF
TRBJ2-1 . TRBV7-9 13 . TGTGCCAGCAGCTTAGAAAAGGGCAATGAGCAGTTATTC CASSLEKGNEQLF
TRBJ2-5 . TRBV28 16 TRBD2 TGTGCCAGCAGTGACCCGGGACTAGCGGGTGGGGAGACCCAGTACTTC CASSDPGLAGGETQYF
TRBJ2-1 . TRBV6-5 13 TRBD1 TGTGCCAGCAGTACCTGGACAGGGGATGAGCAGTTCTTC CASSTWTGDEQFF
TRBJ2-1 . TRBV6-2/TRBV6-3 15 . TGTGCCAGCAGTACCCCGACAGATGGATACAATGAGCAGTTCTTC CASSTPTDGYNEQFF
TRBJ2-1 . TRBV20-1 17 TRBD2 TGCAGTGCTAGACCTCTCCTAGCGGGGGGAACATACAATGAGCAGTTCTTC CSARPLLAGGTYNEQFF
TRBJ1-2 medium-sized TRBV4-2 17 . TGTGCCAGCAGCCAAGCACCAGAGGGACAAGGCGGCTATGGCTACACCTTC CASSQAPEGQGGYGYTF
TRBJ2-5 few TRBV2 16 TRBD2 TGTGCCAGCAGTCGCACTAGCGGGGGGAAACGAGAGACCCAGTACTTC CASSRTSGGKRETQYF
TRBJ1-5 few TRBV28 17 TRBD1 TGTGCCAGCAGTTTAAGGTCGGGACAGGATCAAAATCAGCCCCAGCATTTT CASSLRSGQDQNQPQHF
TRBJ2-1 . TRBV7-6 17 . TGTGCCGGCAGCCAGAAAGTACAGGGCACGACCTACAATGAGCAGTTCTTC CAGSQKVQGTTYNEQFF